Below are 17 T cell receptor beta chains sequenced from a single sample in a study of control samples from healthy donors and cancer patients (dated by TCRdb to 2019 to 2021). The library was obtained by the immunoSEQ multiplex PCR assay. The table was pulled from immuneACCESS by TCRdb, which kept in-frame rearrangements only. Such tables lose some clones; where checked, under half of the loss comes from unresolved V genes, and the rest has no known cause. Counted in this sample were roughly 76,000 clones; about 93% of them appeared once. The ten largest clonotypes hold about 6.2% of the sample. Sequencing was performed on blood. These receptors came from a woman in her forties in good health.

As to this clone: The sample holds other DNA sequences that translate to the same CDR3. J is TRBJ1-1 and V is TRBV9; no reliable D call. Trimming left V 3 bases short and J 3 bases short, with 6 bases between. Germline CDR1 and CDR2: SGDLS and YYNGEE. There are 12 residues in the CDR3. The CDR3 loop reads CASSARDTEAFF. The CDR3 nucleotides are TGTGCCAGCAGCGCTCGGGACACTGAAGCTTTCTTT. Variable domain in full (rest from reference TRBV9 and TRBJ1-1): DSGVTQTPKHLITATGQRVTLRCSPRSGDLSVYWYQQSLDQGLQFLIQYYNGEERAKGNILERFSAQQFPDLHSELNLSSLELGDSALYFCASSARDTEAFFGQGTRLTVV.

This clone was seen a single time. The genes are TRBV13 and TRBJ2-7; TRBD2 matches at 9 bases. J was trimmed by 2 bases and V by 5 bases; bases with no gene match: 7. The CDR3 has 15 amino acids. Germline V CDR1 and CDR2: PRHDT, FYEKMQ (reference sequence). In nucleotides, the CDR3 is TGTGCCAGCAGCCAACCCCAGCGGGGGGCCTACGAGCAGTACTTC. Translated, it gives CASSQPQRGAYEQYF.

The chain employs TRBV9 and TRBJ2-6, with 7 bases fitting TRBD2. Trimming at V came to 4 bases and at J to 4 bases, leaving 14 bases not matched to a gene. CDR3 length: 18 residues. Per germline, CDR1 SGDLS and CDR2 YYNGEE. Here the CDR3 DNA reads TGTGCCAGCAGCCCCCGGGGGGACCCGTTTTCGGGGGCCAACGTCCTGACTTTC. Its translation is CASSPRGDPFSGANVLTF.

The V gene is TRBV24-1, the J gene TRBJ1-5; tentatively, D is TRBD1 (6 bases). The CDR3 sequence is 15 residues long. With 5 bases removed from V and 4 bases from J, the gap between germline ends came to 14 bases. Germline CDR1 and CDR2: KGHDR and SFDVKD. The CDR3 is CATSASGEGNQPQHF. CDR3 in DNA: TGTGCCACCAGTGCGTCAGGGGAAGGTAATCAGCCCCAGCATTTT.

For the CDR3, the DNA is TGTGCCAGCAGCCTCTCAACGGTCTTTGGGGTGAATGAGCAGTTCTTC. This sequence encodes CASSLSTVFGVNEQFF. The rearrangement uses TRBV5-4 and TRBJ2-1, with D unclear. The CDR3 is 16 amino acids. Germline V gene sequence: CDR1 SGHNT, CDR2 YYREEE (reference sequence). V was cut by 4 bases and J by 7 bases, with 21 bases left in between.

This rearrangement joins TRBV19 to TRBJ1-6; D is unresolved. The CDR3 has 15 residues. The germline V gene has CDR1 LNHDA and CDR2 SQIVND (reference sequence). The V end lost 7 bases, the J end lost 10 bases, and 20 bases lay between the germline ends. CDR3 nucleotide sequence: TGTGCCAGTACCGTCACCGCAGGAGAAGGATCACCCCTCCACTTT. It yields the protein CASTVTAGEGSPLHF. The entire variable domain, with the rest obtained from reference TRBV19 and TRBJ1-6, is as follows: DGGITQSPKYLFRKEGQNVTLSCEQNLNHDAMYWYRQDPGQGLRLIYYSQIVNDFQKGDIAEGYSVSREKKESFPLTVTSAQKNPTAFYLCASTVTAGEGSPLHFGNGTRLTVT.

The count of this clone is one. The chain joins TRBV18 to TRBJ1-4; 7 bases match TRBD1. Germline V lookup: CDR1 KGHSH, CDR2 LQKENI. CDR3 length: 15 amino acids. V lost 5 bases and J lost 5; bases outside the gene matches: 8. The CDR3 nucleotides are TGTGCCAGCTCAGGCGGGACAGCAAGGAATGAAAAACTGTTTTTT. Amino acid sequence: CASSGGTARNEKLFF.

The chain is built from TRBV2 and TRBJ2-7; 7 nucleotides match TRBD2. The CDR3 has 15 residues. V gave up 3 bases and J gave up 2 bases; unmatched junction bases: 7. Per the germline V gene, CDR1 is SNHLY and CDR2 is FYNNEI. CDR3 nucleotides: TGTGCCAGCAGTGAGGTTGGGACTACAACCTACGAGCAGTACTTC. Translation: CASSEVGTTTYEQYF.

The CDR3 is CASSPGTSGAYEQYF. CDR3 sequence (DNA): TGTGCCAGCAGCCCCGGGACTAGCGGGGCTTACGAGCAGTACTTC. J is TRBJ2-7 and V is TRBV9; TRBD2 matches 13 bases. V dropped 4 bases and J dropped 4; count of bases not matched to a gene: 5. CDR1 is SGDLS, CDR2 YYNGEE, per germline. The length of the CDR3 is 15 residues.

The rearrangement links TRBV19 to TRBJ2-7, with D uncertain. V was clipped by 5 bases and J by 2 bases, with 13 bases between them. There are 14 residues in the CDR3. Germline values: CDR1 LNHDA, CDR2 SQIVND (reference sequence). The CDR3 DNA is TGTGCCAGTAGTCCCGGTAATCCCCCCTACGAGCAGTACTTC. Translating gives CASSPGNPPYEQYF.

V usage is TRBV5-1 and J usage is TRBJ2-1; D assignment may be TRBD1 or TRBD2 (6 bases each). Germline V gene lookup returns CDR1 SGHRS and CDR2 YFSETQ. With 4 bases removed from V and 6 bases from J, the gap between germline ends came to 14 bases. The CDR3 has 14 amino acids. CDR3 in DNA: TGCGCCAGCAGCGGAGGGGGAGACCGCAATGAGCAGTTCTTC. Its translation is CASSGGGDRNEQFF.

V usage is TRBV4-1 and J usage is TRBJ2-7, with 7 bases aligning to TRBD1. From germline, CDR1 is MGHRA and CDR2 YSYEKL. The CDR3 length is 15 residues. J lost 5 bases, V lost 8 bases, and 15 bases had no gene match. The CDR3 region is CASGSIDRVGNEQYF. DNA of the CDR3: TGCGCCAGCGGATCAATAGACAGGGTTGGAAACGAGCAGTACTTC.

V gene TRBV30 combines with J gene TRBJ2-5, with D possibly TRBD1 on 5 matching bases. V lost 4 bases and J lost 2, with 11 bases in between. The CDR3 is 13 residues long. Per the germline V gene, CDR1 is GTSNPN and CDR2 is SVGIG (reference sequence). The CDR3 loop reads CAWMGQNQETQYF. The CDR3 bases are TGTGCCTGGATGGGGCAGAATCAAGAGACCCAGTACTTC.

This rearrangement joins TRBV4-2 to TRBJ1-2; 7 bases match TRBD1. CDR1 is LGHNA, CDR2 YNFKEQ, per germline. Trimming at V came to 0 bases and at J to 5 bases, leaving 6 bases not matched to a gene. The CDR3 contains 15 residues. The DNA of the CDR3 is TGTGCCAGCAGCCAAGAAAAGGGGGCGCGATATGGCTACACCTTC. Residues: CASSQEKGARYGYTF.

The V and J genes are TRBV4-3 and TRBJ2-7; D remains ambiguous. The CDR3 totals 18 residues. Germline CDR1 LGHNA, CDR2 YSLEER. V dropped 0 bases and J dropped 4 bases, with 22 bases sitting between them. Here the CDR3 DNA reads TGCGCCAGCAGCCAAGAGAGTTCAGGCAGCCGATGGGCGTACGAGCAGTACTTC. It is translated as CASSQESSGSRWAYEQYF.

This clone was detected once. The V and J genes are TRBV19 and TRBJ1-5, with unresolved D. Trimming cost V 6 bases and J 1 base, with 13 bases left between them. Germline V gene data show CDR1 as LNHDA and CDR2 as SQIVND (reference sequence). The CDR3 is 15 amino acids. The CDR3 protein is CASRSAGISNQPQHF. CDR3 in DNA: TGTGCCAGTAGATCAGCGGGGATAAGCAATCAGCCCCAGCATTTT.

This rearrangement joins TRBV5-6 to TRBJ1-2; D ambiguous. CDR1 and CDR2 from the germline V gene are SGHDT and YYEEEE. CDR3 size: 13 residues. V dropped 7 bases and J dropped 4 bases, with 14 bases sitting between them. This CDR3 reads CASLRQEFYGYTF. Written as DNA, the CDR3 is TGTGCCAGCTTAAGGCAGGAGTTCTATGGCTACACCTTC.